Listed below are T cell receptor beta chains from one sample, sequenced in a study of CD8 T cells in ankylosing spondylitis. TCRdb itself ran the 5' RACE reads through MiXCR, one entry per CDR3 protein. This table holds hundreds of thousands of distinct CDR3 sequences, roughly 26% found once. The sample taken for sequencing was blood, either unsorted or a sorted T cell fraction (not recorded which). The receptors derive from a male donor with ankylosing spondylitis. CDR3s include the opening cysteine and the closing phenylalanine or tryptophan. Each record gives: J gene, V gene, CDR3 protein.

TRBJ1-4	TRBV12-3/TRBV12-4	CASSFNSGEKLFF
TRBJ2-3	TRBV24-1	CATSDPYVLAGGGTDTQYF
TRBJ2-1	TRBV3-1	CASSRGTGEVVEQFF
TRBJ2-1	TRBV5-1	CASSFDVAGEGNEQFF
TRBJ2-3	TRBV27	CASSSLGTYTDTQYF
TRBJ2-1	TRBV7-9	CASSLALGLAGNNEQFF
TRBJ2-7	TRBV7-8	CASSLVVAGLHEQYF
TRBJ1-4	TRBV20-1	CSARTGGKEKLFF
TRBJ2-2	TRBV4-2	CASTSSWNTGELFF
TRBJ1-1	TRBV9	CASSVAGMNTEAFF
TRBJ2-5	TRBV29-1	CSVDTGQETQYF
TRBJ2-5	TRBV12-3/TRBV12-4	CASGARSADQETQYF
TRBJ1-5	TRBV7-9	CASSLGDRGNQPQHF
TRBJ1-3	TRBV5-1	CASNDNSGNTIYF
TRBJ2-3	TRBV29-1	CSVQFQAADTQYF
TRBJ2-7	TRBV20-1	CSARKGLAGGTYEQYF
TRBJ1-2	TRBV12-3/TRBV12-4	CASSGLANYGYTF
TRBJ2-3	TRBV2	CASSPRSSSTDTQYF
TRBJ2-6	TRBV4-2	CASSPNWRGSSGANVLTF
TRBJ2-5	TRBV7-8	CASSFFPGVGETQYF
TRBJ1-1	TRBV15	CATSRDGHLNTEAFF
TRBJ2-1	TRBV12-3/TRBV12-4	CADGDLNEQFF
TRBJ2-1	TRBV2	CASSVLGRDGEQFF
TRBJ2-1	TRBV7-2	CASSLNSHGEQFF
TRBJ1-4	TRBV3-1	CASSPTATNEKLFF
TRBJ2-3	TRBV20-1	CSGGFADTQYF
TRBJ1-5	TRBV4-2	CASSQEWTVNQPQHF
TRBJ2-1	TRBV24-1	CATSDPETSGRAYEQFF
TRBJ2-1	TRBV25-1	CASSESRGRGRLNEQFF
TRBJ2-1	TRBV24-1	CATRGPPHNEQFF
TRBJ2-5	TRBV20-1	CSAYKETQYF
TRBJ1-5	TRBV5-1	CASSLDGAGQPQHF
TRBJ2-5	TRBV18	CASSPAAETQYF
TRBJ2-1	TRBV18	CASSPQGAGGPTSFYNEQFF
TRBJ1-4	TRBV20-1	CSAPYRATNEKLFF
TRBJ1-1	TRBV20-1	CSARSGDFLGYAEAFF
TRBJ2-2	TRBV5-1	CASSLGPMGTGELFF
TRBJ1-1	TRBV29-1	CSVESLLVNTEAFF